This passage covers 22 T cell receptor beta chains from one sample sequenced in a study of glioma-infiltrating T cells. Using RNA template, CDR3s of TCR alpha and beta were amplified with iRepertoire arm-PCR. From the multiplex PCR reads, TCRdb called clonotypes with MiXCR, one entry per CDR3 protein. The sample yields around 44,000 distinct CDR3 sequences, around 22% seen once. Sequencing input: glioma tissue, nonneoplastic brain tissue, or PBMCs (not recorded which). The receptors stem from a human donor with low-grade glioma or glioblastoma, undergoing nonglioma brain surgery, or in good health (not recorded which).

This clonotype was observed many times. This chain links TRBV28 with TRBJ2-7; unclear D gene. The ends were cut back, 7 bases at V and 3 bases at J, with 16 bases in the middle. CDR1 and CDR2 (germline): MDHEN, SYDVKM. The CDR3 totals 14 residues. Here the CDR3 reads CASTHLDEFYEQYF. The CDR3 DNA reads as TGTGCCAGCACACACCTCGATGAATTCTACGAGCAGTACTTC.

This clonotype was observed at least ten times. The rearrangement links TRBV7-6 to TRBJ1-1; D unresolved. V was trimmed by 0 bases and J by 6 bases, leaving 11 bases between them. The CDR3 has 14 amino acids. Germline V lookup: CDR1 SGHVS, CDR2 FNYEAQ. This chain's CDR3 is CASSLAGIGAEAFF. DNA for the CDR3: TGTGCCAGCAGCTTAGCCGGGATAGGAGCTGAAGCTTTCTTT. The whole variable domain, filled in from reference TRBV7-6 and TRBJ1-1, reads GAGVSQSPRYKVTKRGQDVALRCDPISGHVSLYWYRQALGQGPEFLTYFNYEAQQDKSGLPNDRFSAERPEGSISTLTIQRTEQRDSAMYRCASSLAGIGAEAFFGQGTRLTVV.

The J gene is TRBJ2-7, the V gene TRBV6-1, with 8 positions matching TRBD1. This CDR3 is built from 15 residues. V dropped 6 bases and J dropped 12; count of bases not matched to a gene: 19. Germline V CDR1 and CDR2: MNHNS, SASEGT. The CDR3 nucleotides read TGTGCCAGCAGCGGAGAGGGACAGGCCAGGGACGAGAGGTACTTC. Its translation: CASSGEGQARDERYF.

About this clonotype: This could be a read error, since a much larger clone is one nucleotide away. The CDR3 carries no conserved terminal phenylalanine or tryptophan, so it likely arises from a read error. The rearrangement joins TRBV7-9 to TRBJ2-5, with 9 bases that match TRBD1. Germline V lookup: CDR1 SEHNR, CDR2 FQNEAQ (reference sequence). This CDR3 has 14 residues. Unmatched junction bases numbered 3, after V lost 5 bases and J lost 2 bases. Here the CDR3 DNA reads TGTGCCAGCAGCCGGGACAGGGAGCAAGAGACCCAGTACCTC. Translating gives CASSRDREQETQYL.

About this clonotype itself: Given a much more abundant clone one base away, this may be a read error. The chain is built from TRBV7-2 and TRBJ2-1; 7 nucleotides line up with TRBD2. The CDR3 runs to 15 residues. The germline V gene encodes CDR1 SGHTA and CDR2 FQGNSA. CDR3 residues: CAISLELFRGDEQFF. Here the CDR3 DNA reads TGTGCCATCAGCTTAGAATTGTTTCGGGGGGATGAGCAGTTCTTC. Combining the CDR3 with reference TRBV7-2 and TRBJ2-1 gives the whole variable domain GAGVSQSPSNKVTEKGKDVELRCDPISGHTALYWYRQSLGQGLEFLIYFQGNSAPDKSGLPSDRFSAERTGGSVSTLTIQRTQQEDSAVYLCAISLELFRGDEQFFGPGTRLTVL.

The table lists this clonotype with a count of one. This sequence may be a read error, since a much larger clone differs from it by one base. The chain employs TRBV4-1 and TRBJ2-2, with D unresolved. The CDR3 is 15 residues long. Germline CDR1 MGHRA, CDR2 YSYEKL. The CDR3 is CASGQSRPNTGELFF. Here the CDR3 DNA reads TGCGCCAGCGGCCAAAGTAGGCCGAACACCGGGGAGCTGTTTTTT.

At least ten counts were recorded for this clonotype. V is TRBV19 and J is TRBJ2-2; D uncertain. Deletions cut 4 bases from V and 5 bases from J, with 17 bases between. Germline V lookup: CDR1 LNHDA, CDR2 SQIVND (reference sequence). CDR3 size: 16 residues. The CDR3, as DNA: TGTGCCAGTAGTACGCCGGAAGACGTGCCGACCGGGGAGCTGTTTTTT. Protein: CASSTPEDVPTGELFF. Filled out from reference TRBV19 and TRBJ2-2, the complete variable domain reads DGGITQSPKYLFRKEGQNVTLSCEQNLNHDAMYWYRQDPGQGLRLIYYSQIVNDFQKGDIAEGYSVSREKKESFPLTVTSAQKNPTAFYLCASSTPEDVPTGELFFGEGSRLTVL.

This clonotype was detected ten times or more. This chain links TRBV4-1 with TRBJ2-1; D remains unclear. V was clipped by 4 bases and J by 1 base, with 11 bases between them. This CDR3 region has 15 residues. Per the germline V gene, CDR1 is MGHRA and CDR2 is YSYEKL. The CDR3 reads CASSPQPISYNEQFF. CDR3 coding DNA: TGCGCCAGCAGCCCGCAGCCAATATCCTACAATGAGCAGTTCTTC.

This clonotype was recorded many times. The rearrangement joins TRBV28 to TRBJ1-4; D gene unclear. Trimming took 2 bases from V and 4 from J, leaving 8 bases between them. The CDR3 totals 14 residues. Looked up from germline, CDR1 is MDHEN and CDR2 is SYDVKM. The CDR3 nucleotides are TGTGCCAGCAGTTTACACGGAAATAATGAAAAACTGTTTTTT. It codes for CASSLHGNNEKLFF.

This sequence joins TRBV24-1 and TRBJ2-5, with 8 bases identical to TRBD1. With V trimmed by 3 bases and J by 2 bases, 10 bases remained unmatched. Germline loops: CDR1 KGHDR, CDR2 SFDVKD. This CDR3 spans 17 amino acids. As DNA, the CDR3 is TGTGCCACCAGTGATGCCCCCGGGACAGGCATTCAAGAGACCCAGTACTTC. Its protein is CATSDAPGTGIQETQYF.

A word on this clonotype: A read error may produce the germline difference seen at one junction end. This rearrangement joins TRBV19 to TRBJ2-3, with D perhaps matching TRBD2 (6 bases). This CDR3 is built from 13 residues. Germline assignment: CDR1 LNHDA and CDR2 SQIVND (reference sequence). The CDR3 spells CAGSIQTGVTQYF. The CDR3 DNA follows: TGTGCCGGTAGTATTCAGACGGGAGTTACGCAGTATTTT.

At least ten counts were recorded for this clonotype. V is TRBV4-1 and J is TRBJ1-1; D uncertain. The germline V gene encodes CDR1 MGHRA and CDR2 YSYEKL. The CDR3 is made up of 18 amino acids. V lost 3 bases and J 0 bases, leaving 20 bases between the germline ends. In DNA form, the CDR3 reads TGCGCCAGCAGCCATGGCAACCCTTGGGCCAGCATGAACACTGAAGCTTTCTTT. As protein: CASSHGNPWASMNTEAFF.

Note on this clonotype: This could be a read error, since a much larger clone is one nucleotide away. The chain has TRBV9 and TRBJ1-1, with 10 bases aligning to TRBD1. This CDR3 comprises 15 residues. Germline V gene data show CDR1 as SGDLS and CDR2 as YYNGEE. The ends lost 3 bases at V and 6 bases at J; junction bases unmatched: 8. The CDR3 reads CASSGRDRGGSEAFF. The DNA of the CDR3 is TGTGCCAGCAGCGGAAGGGACAGGGGCGGTTCTGAAGCTTTCTTT. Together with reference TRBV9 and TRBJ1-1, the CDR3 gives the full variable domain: DSGVTQTPKHLITATGQRVTLRCSPRSGDLSVYWYQQSLDQGLQFLIQYYNGEERAKGNILERFSAQQFPDLHSELNLSSLELGDSALYFCASSGRDRGGSEAFFGQGTRLTVV.

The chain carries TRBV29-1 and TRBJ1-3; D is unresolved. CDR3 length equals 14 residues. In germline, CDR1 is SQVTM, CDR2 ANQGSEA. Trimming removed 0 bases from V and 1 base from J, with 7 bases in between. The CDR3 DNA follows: TGCAGCGTTGAAGATGGAGCTTCTGGAAACACCATATATTTT. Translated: CSVEDGASGNTIYF. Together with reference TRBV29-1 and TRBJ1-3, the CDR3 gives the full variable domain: SAVISQKPSRDICQRGTSLTIQCQVDSQVTMMFWYRQQPGQSLTLIATANQGSEATYESGFVIDKFPISRPNLTFSTLTVSNMSPEDSSIYLCSVEDGASGNTIYFGEGSWLTVV.

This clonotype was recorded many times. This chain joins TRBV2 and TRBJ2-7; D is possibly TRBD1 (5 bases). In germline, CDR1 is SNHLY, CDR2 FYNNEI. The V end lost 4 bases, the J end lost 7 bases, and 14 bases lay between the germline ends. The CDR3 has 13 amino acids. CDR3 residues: CASSGGPLREQYF. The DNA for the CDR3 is TGTGCCAGCAGTGGGGGCCCCCTGAGGGAGCAGTACTTC.

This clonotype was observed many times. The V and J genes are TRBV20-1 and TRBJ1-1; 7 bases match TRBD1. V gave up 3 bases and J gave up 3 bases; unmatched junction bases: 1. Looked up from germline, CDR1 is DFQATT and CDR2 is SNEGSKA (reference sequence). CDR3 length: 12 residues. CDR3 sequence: CSASTGDTEAFF. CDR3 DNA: TGCAGTGCTAGCACAGGGGACACTGAAGCTTTCTTT.

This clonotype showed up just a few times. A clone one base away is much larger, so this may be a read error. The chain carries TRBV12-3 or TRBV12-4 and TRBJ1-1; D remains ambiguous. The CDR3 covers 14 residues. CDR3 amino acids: CASSRTEGVTKAFF. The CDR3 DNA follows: TGTGCCAGCAGCAGGACGGAGGGAGTCACTAAAGCTTTCTTT.

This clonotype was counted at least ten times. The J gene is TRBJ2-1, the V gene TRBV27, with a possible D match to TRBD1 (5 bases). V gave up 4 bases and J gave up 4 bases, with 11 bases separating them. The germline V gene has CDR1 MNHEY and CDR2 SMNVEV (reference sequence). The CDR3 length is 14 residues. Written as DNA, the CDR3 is TGTGCCAGCAGTTCCCTTCAGGGTTACAATGAGCAGTTCTTC. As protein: CASSSLQGYNEQFF.

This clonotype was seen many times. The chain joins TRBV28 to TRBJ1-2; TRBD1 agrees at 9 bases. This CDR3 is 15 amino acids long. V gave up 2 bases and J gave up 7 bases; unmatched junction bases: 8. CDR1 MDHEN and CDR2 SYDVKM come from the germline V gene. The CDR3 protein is CASSLTGGERGGYTF. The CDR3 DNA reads TGTGCCAGCAGTTTAACAGGGGGCGAACGGGGTGGCTACACCTTC.

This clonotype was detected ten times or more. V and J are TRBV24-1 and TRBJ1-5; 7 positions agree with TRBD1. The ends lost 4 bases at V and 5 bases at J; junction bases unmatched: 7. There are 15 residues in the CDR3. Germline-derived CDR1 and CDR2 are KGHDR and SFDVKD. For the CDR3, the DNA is TGTGCCACCAGTGACCCCGGACAGGAGGATCAGCCCCAGCATTTT. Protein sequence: CATSDPGQEDQPQHF.

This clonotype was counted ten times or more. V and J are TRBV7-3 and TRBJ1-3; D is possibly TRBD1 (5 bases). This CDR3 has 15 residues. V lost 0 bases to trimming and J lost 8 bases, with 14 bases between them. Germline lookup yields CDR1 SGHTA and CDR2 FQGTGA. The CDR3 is CASSLTGGGTDTIYF. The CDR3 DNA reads TGTGCCAGCAGCTTAACCGGCGGGGGGACGGACACCATATATTTT. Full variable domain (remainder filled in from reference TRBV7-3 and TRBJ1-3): GAGVSQTPSNKVTEKGKYVELRCDPISGHTALYWYRQSLGQGPEFLIYFQGTGAADDSGLPNDRFFAVRPEGSVSTLKIQRTERGDSAVYLCASSLTGGGTDTIYFGEGSWLTVV.

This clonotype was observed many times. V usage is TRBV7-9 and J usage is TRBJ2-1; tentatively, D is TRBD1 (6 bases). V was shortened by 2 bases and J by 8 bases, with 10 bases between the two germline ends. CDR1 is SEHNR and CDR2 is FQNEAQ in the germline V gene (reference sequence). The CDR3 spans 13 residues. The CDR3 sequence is CASSLYGQHEQFF. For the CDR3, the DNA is TGTGCCAGCAGCTTATACGGACAGCATGAGCAGTTCTTC.